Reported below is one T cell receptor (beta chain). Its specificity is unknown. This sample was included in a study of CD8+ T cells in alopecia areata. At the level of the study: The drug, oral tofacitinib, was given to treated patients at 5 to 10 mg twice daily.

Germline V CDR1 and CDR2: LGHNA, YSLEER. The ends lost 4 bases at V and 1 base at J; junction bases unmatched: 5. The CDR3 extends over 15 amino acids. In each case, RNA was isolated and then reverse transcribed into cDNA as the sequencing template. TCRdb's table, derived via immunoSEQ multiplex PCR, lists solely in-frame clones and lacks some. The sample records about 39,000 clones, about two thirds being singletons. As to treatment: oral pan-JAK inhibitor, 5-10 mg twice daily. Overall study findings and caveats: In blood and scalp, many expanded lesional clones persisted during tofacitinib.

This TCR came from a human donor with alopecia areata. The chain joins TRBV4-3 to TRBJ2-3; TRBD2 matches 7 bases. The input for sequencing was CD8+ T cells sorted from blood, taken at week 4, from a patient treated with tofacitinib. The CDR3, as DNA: TGCGCCAGCAGCCTAACTCGGGGGGGCACAGATACGCAGTATTTT. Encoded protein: CASSLTRGGTDTQYF.